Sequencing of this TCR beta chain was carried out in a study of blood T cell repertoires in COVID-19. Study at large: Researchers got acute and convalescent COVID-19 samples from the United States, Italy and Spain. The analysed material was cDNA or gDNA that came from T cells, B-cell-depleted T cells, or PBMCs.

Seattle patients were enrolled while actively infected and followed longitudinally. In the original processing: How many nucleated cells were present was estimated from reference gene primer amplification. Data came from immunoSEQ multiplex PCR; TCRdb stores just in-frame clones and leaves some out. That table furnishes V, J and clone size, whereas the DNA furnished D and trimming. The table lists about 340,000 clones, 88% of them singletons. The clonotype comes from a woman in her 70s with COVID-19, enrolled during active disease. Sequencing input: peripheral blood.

The CDR3 region is CASSPSGGVGETQYF. The CDR3 DNA is TGTGCCAGCAGCCCCTCAGGTGGCGTTGGGGAGACCCAGTACTTC. The chain uses TRBV7-3 and TRBJ2-5; D unclear. CDR3 length: 15 residues. With 5 bases removed from V and 5 bases from J, the gap between germline ends came to 18 bases. In germline, CDR1 is SGHTA, CDR2 FQGTGA.